This entry lists 27 T cell receptor beta chains sequenced from one sample in a study of vaccination effects on CD4 cells after COVID-19. The culture ran for roughly ten days before CD4+ T cells were isolated. Each participant was given two doses of one vaccine (BNT162b2 or mRNA-1273). For these TCRs, the target antigens are not known. TCRdb keeps only in-frame clones here, not all; method: immunoSEQ multiplex PCR. The repertoire holds about 57,000 clones, with nearly 80% as singletons. The sample consisted of CD4+ T cells from PBMCs cultured without peptide, taken after COVID-19 vaccination. These TCRs come from a human donor who received a COVID-19 vaccine.

This sequence joins TRBV5-1 and TRBJ1-4; D possibly corresponds to TRBD1 (5 bases). Trimming left V 1 base short and J 0 bases short, with 7 bases between. Per the germline V gene, CDR1 is SGHRS and CDR2 is YFSETQ. This CDR3 has 15 residues. CDR3 amino acids: CASSLTGTTNEKLFF. As DNA, the CDR3 is TGCGCCAGCAGCTTGACAGGTACAACTAATGAAAAACTGTTTTTT. Full variable domain (remainder filled in from reference TRBV5-1 and TRBJ1-4): KAGVTQTPRYLIKTRGQQVTLSCSPISGHRSVSWYQQTPGQGLQFLFEYFSETQRNKGNFPGRFSGRQFSNSRSEMNVSTLELGDSALYLCASSLTGTTNEKLFFGSGTQLSVL.

For the CDR3, the DNA is TGTGCCAGCAACACCGACCGGGACAGACCCTATGGCTACACCTTC. Translating gives CASNTDRDRPYGYTF. This sequence joins TRBV28 and TRBJ1-2, with 7 bases aligning to TRBD1. The trim removed 7 bases at V and 4 bases at J, leaving 12 bases unmatched. This CDR3 has 15 residues. Germline-derived CDR1 and CDR2 are MDHEN and SYDVKM.

The rearrangement links TRBV19 to TRBJ2-3; 12 nucleotides match TRBD2. The CDR3 extends over 17 amino acids. The germline CDR1 and CDR2 sequences are LNHDA and SQIVND (reference sequence). After removal of 4 bases from V and 4 bases from J, the junction contained 9 bases not matched to a gene. The CDR3 DNA reads TGTGCCAGTAGTAGAAGAGCTAGCGGGGGGGCGGCAGATACGCAGTATTTT. As protein: CASSRRASGGAADTQYF.

The gene calls are TRBV28 and TRBJ2-3; tentative D call: TRBD1 (6 bases). Germline V gives CDR1 MDHEN, CDR2 SYDVKM. V was trimmed by 3 bases and J by 6 bases, leaving 13 bases between them. This CDR3 has 14 amino acids. The CDR3 protein is CASSFPGDEDTQYF. The DNA of the CDR3 is TGTGCCAGCAGTTTTCCAGGGGATGAGGATACGCAGTATTTT.

This clone was counted a few times. V and J are TRBV3-1 (or the pseudogene TRBV3-2) and TRBJ1-3, with D tentatively TRBD1 (6 bases). Per the germline V gene, CDR1 is LGHDT and CDR2 is YNNKEL (reference sequence). The CDR3 contains 18 residues. The V and J ends lost 0 bases and 0 bases respectively, with 15 bases between them. The CDR3 loop is CASSQETTGPSSGNTIYF. The CDR3 nucleotides are TGTGCCAGCAGCCAAGAGACGACAGGTCCGAGCTCTGGAAACACCATATATTTT.

The rearrangement links TRBV5-4 to TRBJ2-1; no clear D. CDR1 SGHNT and CDR2 YYREEE come from the germline V gene (reference sequence). Trimming shortened V by 0 bases and J by 6 bases, and 10 bases separated the two germline ends. This CDR3 comprises 14 residues. CDR3 residues: CASSLVPPGNEQFF. In DNA, the CDR3 is TGTGCCAGCAGCTTGGTCCCCCCTGGCAATGAGCAGTTCTTC. The full variable domain, rest sourced from reference TRBV5-4 and TRBJ2-1, is ETGVTQSPTHLIKTRGQQVTLRCSSQSGHNTVSWYQQALGQGPQFIFQYYREEENGRGNFPPRFSGLQFPNYSSELNVNALELDDSALYLCASSLVPPGNEQFFGPGTRLTVL.

This CDR3 is CASSGSHSPLHF. The CDR3 DNA sequence: TGTGCCAGCAGCGGGAGCCATTCACCCCTCCACTTT. The rearrangement uses TRBV12-3 or TRBV12-4 and TRBJ1-6, with no clear D. V shed 6 bases and J shed 8 bases, with 8 bases lying between them. This CDR3 is 12 amino acids long.

This rearrangement joins TRBV5-4 to TRBJ2-3; possibly TRBD2 for D (6 bases). Germline-derived CDR1 and CDR2 are SGHNT and YYREEE (reference sequence). CDR3 length: 15 amino acids. The V gene lost 4 bases and the J gene lost 1 base, with 13 bases spanning the gap. CDR3 loop: CASSRRDGRTDTQYF. CDR3 sequence (DNA): TGTGCCAGCAGCCGGAGGGATGGGCGCACAGATACGCAGTATTTT.

The chain has TRBV11-2 and TRBJ2-3, with no clear D. CDR3 size: 12 residues. Between the trimmed V and J ends, which lost 7 bases and 7 bases, there was a span of 12 bases. CDR1 is SGHAT and CDR2 is FQNNGV in the germline V gene. The CDR3 nucleotides read TGTGCCAGCAAGCTTCTGGGGAATACGCAGTATTTT. Its protein product is CASKLLGNTQYF.

The chain combines TRBV11-2 with TRBJ2-5, with D perhaps matching TRBD1 (6 bases). The V end lost 4 bases, the J end lost 4 bases, and 13 bases lay between the germline ends. Per germline, CDR1 SGHAT and CDR2 FQNNGV. CDR3 length: 14 amino acids. The CDR3 spells CASSSDRGVETQYF. CDR3 nucleotide sequence: TGTGCCAGCAGCTCGGACAGAGGGGTAGAGACCCAGTACTTC.

The rearrangement joins TRBV7-2 to TRBJ2-3; 13 bases match TRBD2. From germline, CDR1 is SGHTA and CDR2 FQGNSA. Losses at the gene ends were 5 bases for V and 6 bases for J; bases not matched to a gene: 8. CDR3 length equals 16 residues. CDR3 sequence: CASSPTSGGFRDTQYF. The CDR3 bases are TGTGCCAGCAGCCCGACTAGCGGGGGGTTCCGGGATACGCAGTATTTT.

The CDR3 loop is CASRLTGNTEAFF. Here the CDR3 DNA reads TGTGCCAGCAGACTTACAGGGAACACTGAAGCTTTCTTT. The rearrangement uses TRBV12-3 or TRBV12-4 and TRBJ1-1, with a weak D call TRBD1 (5 bases). The CDR3 length is 13 residues. The V end was cut by 6 bases, the J end by 1 base, with 9 bases between.

This clone was detected only a few times. J is TRBJ1-3 and V is TRBV6-5; D is uncertain. Per germline, CDR1 MNHEY and CDR2 SVGAGI. This CDR3 spans 15 amino acids. The V gene lost 1 base and the J gene lost 0 bases, with 7 bases spanning the gap. The CDR3 loop reads CASSYFGTSGNTIYF. CDR3 bases: TGTGCCAGCAGTTACTTTGGCACCTCTGGAAACACCATATATTTT.

The chain joins TRBV2 to TRBJ2-7; D unclear. The CDR3 extends over 12 amino acids. Germline CDR1 and CDR2: SNHLY and FYNNEI. Between the trimmed V and J ends, which lost 5 bases and 5 bases, there was a span of 10 bases. CDR3 sequence: CASSIQSDEQYF. CDR3 in DNA: TGTGCCAGCAGTATACAAAGCGACGAGCAGTACTTC.

The CDR3 is CATSAVSNQPQHF. In DNA form, the CDR3 reads TGTGCCACCAGTGCTGTCAGCAATCAGCCCCAGCATTTT. This rearrangement joins TRBV24-1 to TRBJ1-5, with no clear D. CDR1 KGHDR and CDR2 SFDVKD come from the germline V gene. The ends were cut back, 5 bases at V and 1 base at J, with 5 bases in the middle. The CDR3 is made up of 13 amino acids.

The chain links TRBV4-1 to TRBJ1-5; 8 nucleotides align to TRBD1. The CDR3 is made up of 16 amino acids. V dropped 0 bases and J dropped 7; count of bases not matched to a gene: 8. CDR1 is MGHRA and CDR2 is YSYEKL in the germline V gene. CDR3 in DNA: TGCGCCAGCAGCCAAGAGGTAGCAGGGGGCGCCCAGCCCCAGCATTTT. Protein product: CASSQEVAGGAQPQHF.

The genes are TRBV7-9 and TRBJ2-2; the D gene is possibly TRBD1 (6 bases). The CDR3 contains 19 residues. V was trimmed by 0 bases and J by 6 bases, leaving 23 bases between them. CDR1 is SEHNR, CDR2 FQNEAQ, per germline (reference sequence). The CDR3 here is CASSLAWSWAKGESGELFF. The CDR3 coding sequence is TGTGCCAGCAGCTTAGCGTGGTCGTGGGCCAAGGGGGAATCCGGGGAGCTGTTTTTT.

The chain has TRBV30 and TRBJ2-3, with 8 bases matching TRBD2. Germline CDR1 and CDR2: GTSNPN and SVGIG (reference sequence). V lost 3 bases and J lost 5; bases outside the gene matches: 22. This CDR3 is built from 19 residues. CDR3 nucleotide sequence: TGTGCCTGGAGACGGCGGGGGGAACCCAGCCCCCTCCATCAAGATACGCAGTATTTT. Its translation is CAWRRRGEPSPLHQDTQYF.

This sequence joins TRBV21-1 and TRBJ2-7; the table assigns TRBD2, which was not confirmed against the DNA. TRBV21-1 is noted as a pseudogene. The CDR3 runs to 17 residues. The CDR3 loop reads CASSKTGKVNGGHEQYF. As DNA, the CDR3 is TGTGCCAGCAGCAAAACAGGAAAGGTCAACGGGGGGCACGAGCAGTACTTC.

The chain joins TRBV30 to TRBJ1-6, with no clear D. V was pared by 0 bases and J by 7 bases, with 10 bases between. Germline values: CDR1 GTSNPN, CDR2 SVGIG (reference sequence). The CDR3 spans 14 residues. CDR3 region: CAWSVSIRNSPLHF. CDR3 DNA: TGTGCCTGGAGTGTGTCTATTCGAAATTCACCCCTCCACTTT.

V gene TRBV2 combines with J gene TRBJ2-1; 7 bases align to TRBD2. V trimming: 1 base; J trimming: 3 bases; junction bases outside the gene matches: 3. Germline CDR1 SNHLY, CDR2 FYNNEI. This CDR3 has 15 amino acids. Here the CDR3 DNA reads TGTGCCAGCAGTGAAGGGCTAGCGGTCTACAATGAGCAGTTCTTC. Protein product: CASSEGLAVYNEQFF. Full variable domain (missing parts from reference TRBV2 and TRBJ2-1): EPEVTQTPSHQVTQMGQEVILRCVPISNHLYFYWYRQILGQKVEFLVSFYNNEISEKSEIFDDQFSVERPDGSNFTLKIRSTKLEDSAMYFCASSEGLAVYNEQFFGPGTRLTVL.

The CDR3 loop is CASSLERGAYNEQFF. Written as DNA, the CDR3 is TGTGCCAGCAGCTTGGAAAGGGGCGCCTACAATGAGCAGTTCTTC. This chain joins TRBV11-3 and TRBJ2-1; D perhaps matches TRBD1 (5 bases). Per the germline V gene, CDR1 is SGHNT and CDR2 is YENEEA. Trimming cost V 3 bases and J 2 bases, with 11 bases left between them. The CDR3 length is 15 residues.

The chain recombines TRBV5-1 with TRBJ2-2; TRBD1 aligns across 7 bases. The CDR3 covers 14 residues. CDR1 SGHRS and CDR2 YFSETQ come from the germline V gene. The V segment lost 5 bases and the J segment 0 bases; nucleotides outside the gene matches: 1. DNA of the CDR3: TGCGCCAGCAGGCAGGGGGCGAACACCGGGGAGCTGTTTTTT. Its protein product is CASRQGANTGELFF.

This clone was counted only a few times. The V gene is TRBV25-1, the J gene TRBJ2-2; a possible D gene is TRBD2 (5 bases). The CDR3 contains 13 residues. Germline V gene lookup returns CDR1 MGHDK and CDR2 SYGVNS. V was shortened by 8 bases and J by 4 bases, with 11 bases between the two germline ends. In DNA form, the CDR3 reads TGTGCCAGCCGGGCCGCGGGCACCGGGGAGCTGTTTTTT. Translated: CASRAAGTGELFF. The full variable domain, in which reference TRBV25-1 and TRBJ2-2 provide the parts outside the CDR3, is EADIYQTPRYLVIGTGKKITLECSQTMGHDKMYWYQQDPGMELHLIHYSYGVNSTEKGDLSSESTVSRIRTEHFPLTLESARPSHTSQYLCASRAAGTGELFFGEGSRLTVL.

The genes are TRBV6-5 and TRBJ1-6; the D gene is possibly TRBD1 (5 bases). CDR3 size: 15 residues. Trimming left V 6 bases short and J 4 bases short, with 13 bases between. Germline values: CDR1 MNHEY, CDR2 SVGAGI. The CDR3 nucleotides are TGTGCCAGCAGCGACCTGACAGAATATAATTCACCCCTCCACTTT. As protein: CASSDLTEYNSPLHF.

V gene TRBV5-4 combines with J gene TRBJ1-1, with D possibly being TRBD1 (6 bases). The germline V gene has CDR1 SGHNT and CDR2 YYREEE (reference sequence). Deletions cut 3 bases from V and 1 base from J, with 7 bases between. The CDR3 length is 13 residues. Here the CDR3 reads CASSSTGNTEAFF. The CDR3 DNA sequence: TGTGCCAGCAGCTCGACAGGGAACACTGAAGCTTTCTTT.

This clone was seen a handful of times. This chain links TRBV6-5 with TRBJ1-2; weak D call: TRBD1 (5 bases). From germline, CDR1 is MNHEY and CDR2 SVGAGI. The length of the CDR3 is 10 residues. The CDR3 loop is CAGRGYGYTF. The CDR3 DNA follows: TGTGCGGGGCGGGGGTATGGCTACACCTTC.